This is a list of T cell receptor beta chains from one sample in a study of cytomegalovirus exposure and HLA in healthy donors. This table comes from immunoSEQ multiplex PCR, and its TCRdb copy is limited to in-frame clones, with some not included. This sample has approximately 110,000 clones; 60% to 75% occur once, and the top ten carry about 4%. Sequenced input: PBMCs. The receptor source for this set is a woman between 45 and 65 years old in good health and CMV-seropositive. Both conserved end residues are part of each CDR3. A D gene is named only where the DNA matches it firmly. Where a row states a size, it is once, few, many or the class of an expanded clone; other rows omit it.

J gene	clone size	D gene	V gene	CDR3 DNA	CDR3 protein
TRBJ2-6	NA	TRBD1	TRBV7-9	TGTGCCAGCAGTTTCGGTACAGGGGGCGCTGGGGCCAACGTCCTGACTTTC	CASSFGTGGAGANVLTF
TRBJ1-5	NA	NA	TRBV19	TGTGCCAGTAGTATTTCCCCGGCCAGGCTTAGCAATCAGCCCCAGCATTTT	CASSISPARLSNQPQHF
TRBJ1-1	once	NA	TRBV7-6	TGTGCCAGCAGCTTAATTGGGGCAGGGACTGAAGCTTTCTTT	CASSLIGAGTEAFF
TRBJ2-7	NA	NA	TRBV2	TGTGCCAGCAGTACACGGGTGAATGCCTACGAGCAGTACTTC	CASSTRVNAYEQYF
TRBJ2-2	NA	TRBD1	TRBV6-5	TGTGCCAGCAGTTACTTCGGACAGGGGCCCACCGGGGAGCTGTTTTTT	CASSYFGQGPTGELFF
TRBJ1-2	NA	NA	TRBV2	TGTGCCAGCGAGTCGAGCAACCCTAACTATGGCTACACCTTC	CASESSNPNYGYTF
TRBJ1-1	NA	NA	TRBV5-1	TGCGCCAGCAGCTTCGGCGGGAAGAACACTGAAGCTTTCTTT	CASSFGGKNTEAFF
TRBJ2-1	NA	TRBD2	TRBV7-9	TGTGCCAGCAGCTTAGACGTTAGCGGGGGTGCAAATGAGCAGCTCTTC	CASSLDVSGGANEQLF
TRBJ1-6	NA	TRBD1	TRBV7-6	TGTGCCAGCAGCTTATCAACAGGGGTAGAGGGATCACCCCTCCACTTT	CASSLSTGVEGSPLHF
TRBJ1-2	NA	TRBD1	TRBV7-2	TGTGCCAGCAGCCTAGACGGGACAGGTCTCTATGGCTACACCTTC	CASSLDGTGLYGYTF
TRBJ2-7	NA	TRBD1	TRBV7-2	TGTGCCAGCAGCTTAAAGAAGGGACAGGAGTTTATCTACGAGCAGTACTTC	CASSLKKGQEFIYEQYF
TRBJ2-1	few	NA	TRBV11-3	TGTGCCAGCAGCTTTGGTCTGTCGAGTGAGCAGTTCTTC	CASSFGLSSEQFF
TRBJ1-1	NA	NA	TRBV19	TGTGCCAGTAGTGTCCCGAACCAGGGCGCTGAAGCTTTCTTT	CASSVPNQGAEAFF
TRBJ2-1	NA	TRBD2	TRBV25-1	TGTGCCAGCAGTAAACCGGGACTAGCGCGAAGGAATGAGCAGTTCTTC	CASSKPGLARRNEQFF
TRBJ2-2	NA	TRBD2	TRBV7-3	TGTGCCAGCAGCTCATCCGGACTAGCGGGGGGGCCGTATGGCGGGGAGCTGTTTTTT	CASSSSGLAGGPYGGELFF
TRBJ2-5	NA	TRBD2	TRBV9	TGTGCCAGCAGCGCCGGGACTAGCGGGGGGGCTTCGGGAGAGACCCAGTACTTC	CASSAGTSGGASGETQYF
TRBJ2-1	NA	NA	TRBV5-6	TGTGCCAGCAGCTCAGGGGTCAGCTCCTACAATGAGCAGTTCTTC	CASSSGVSSYNEQFF
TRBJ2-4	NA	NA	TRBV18	TGTGCCAGCTCACCACCGAGAGTGCAGGATTTTGCCAAAAACATTCAGTACTTC	CASSPPRVQDFAKNIQYF
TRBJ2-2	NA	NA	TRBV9	TGTGCCAGCAGCCGTCCGAAACGGGGGGCCAACACCGGGGAGCTGTTTTTT	CASSRPKRGANTGELFF
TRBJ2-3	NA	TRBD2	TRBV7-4	TGTGCCAGCAGCCCTGGGCTAGCGGGGGGCTACACAGATACGCAGTATTTT	CASSPGLAGGYTDTQYF
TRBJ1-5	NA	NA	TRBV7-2	TGTGCCAGCAGCACCACAGGCAATAGCAATCAGCCCCAGCATTTT	CASSTTGNSNQPQHF
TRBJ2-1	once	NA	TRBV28	TGTGCCAGCAGTCCCGGAGGGTCCCTTTACAATGAGCAGTTCTTC	CASSPGGSLYNEQFF
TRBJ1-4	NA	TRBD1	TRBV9	TGTGCCAGCAGCGTGGACAGGGGGCGAACCGCTCGTGAAAAACTGTTTTTT	CASSVDRGRTAREKLFF
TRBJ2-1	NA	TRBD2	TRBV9	TGTGCCAGCAGCGCTACTAGCGGTGATTACAATGAGCAGTTCTTC	CASSATSGDYNEQFF
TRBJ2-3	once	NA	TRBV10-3	TGTGCCATCAGCTTAAGCACAGATACGCAGTATTTT	CAISLSTDTQYF
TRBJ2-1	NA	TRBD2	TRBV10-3	TGTGCCATCAGTGAGTCAGGGACTAGCGGTTACAGCTCCTACAATGAGCAGTTCTTC	CAISESGTSGYSSYNEQFF
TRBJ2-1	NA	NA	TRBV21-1	TGTGCCAGCAGCACCACGAGACAGGGTTACAATGAGCAGTTCTTC	CASSTTRQGYNEQFF
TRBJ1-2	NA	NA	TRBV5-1	TGCGCCAGCAGCTTGGTGCAGGGGACCGACTATGGCTACACCTTC	CASSLVQGTDYGYTF
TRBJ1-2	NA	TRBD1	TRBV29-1	TGCAGCACCCGGCGTTTGACAGGGACTAACTATGGCTACACCTTC	CSTRRLTGTNYGYTF
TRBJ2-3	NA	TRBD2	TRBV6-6	TGTGCCAGCAGTAGTACTAGCGGCCCCACAGATACGCAGTATTTT	CASSSTSGPTDTQYF
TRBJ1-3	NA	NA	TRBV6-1	TGTGCCAGCAGCGGAGTAAACTCTGGAAACACCATATATTTT	CASSGVNSGNTIYF
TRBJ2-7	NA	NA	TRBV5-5	TGTGCCAGCAGCTTGGAGACTAACGAGCAGTACTTC	CASSLETNEQYF
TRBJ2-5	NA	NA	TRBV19	TGTGCCAGTAGTACCCACAGTTCCCAAGAGACCCAGTACTTC	CASSTHSSQETQYF
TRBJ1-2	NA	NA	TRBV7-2	TGTGCCAGCAGCGCCGACAATGGATTCTATGGCTACACCTTC	CASSADNGFYGYTF
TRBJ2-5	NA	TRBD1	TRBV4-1	TGCGCCAGCAGCCGCCGACAGGGTTCAGAGACCCAGTACTTC	CASSRRQGSETQYF
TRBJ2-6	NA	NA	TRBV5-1	TGCGCCAGCAGCTTGGGGGGCTCGGGGGCCAACGTCCTGACTTTC	CASSLGGSGANVLTF
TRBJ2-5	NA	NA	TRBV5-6	TGTGCCAGCAGCTCCGATACAGGTTTCAGGGAGACCCAGTACTTC	CASSSDTGFRETQYF
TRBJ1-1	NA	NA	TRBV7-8	TGTGCCAGCAGCCCCCAGGGGCCGGGCACTGAAGCTTTCTTT	CASSPQGPGTEAFF
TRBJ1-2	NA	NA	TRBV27	TGTGCCAGCAGTTTTGGCATAAACTATGGCTACACCTTC	CASSFGINYGYTF
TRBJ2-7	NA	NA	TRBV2	TGTGCCAGCGTGATGACAGGGAGGAGCGAGCAGTACTTC	CASVMTGRSEQYF
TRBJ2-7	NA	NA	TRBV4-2	TGTGCCAGCAGCCCTTACTTAAACTACGAGCAGTACTTC	CASSPYLNYEQYF
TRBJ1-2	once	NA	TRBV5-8	TGTGCCAGCAGCTTGGCGTATGGCTACACCTTC	CASSLAYGYTF
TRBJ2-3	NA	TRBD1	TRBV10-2	TGCGCCAGCAGTGGTAACAGGGGAGATACGCAGTATTTT	CASSGNRGDTQYF
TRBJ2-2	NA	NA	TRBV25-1	TGTGCCAGCAGTGGAGCAATACCGGTCGACACCGGGGAGCTGTTTTTT	CASSGAIPVDTGELFF
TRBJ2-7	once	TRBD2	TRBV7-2	TGTGCCAGCAGCTTGGTCCGGGGGGGGGTTTCCTACGAGCAGTACTTC	CASSLVRGGVSYEQYF
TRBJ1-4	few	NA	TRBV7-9	TGTTCCAGCAGCTCCTTTGGCCAGGCCCGGCGCGAAAAACTGTTTTTT	CSSSSFGQARREKLFF
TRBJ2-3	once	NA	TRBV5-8	TGTGCCAGCAGCCCAGGGGACGGTGGCACAGATACGCAGTATTTT	CASSPGDGGTDTQYF
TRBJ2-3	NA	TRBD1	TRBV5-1	TGCGCCAGCAGCTTGGGACAGGGGGTGACAGATACGCAGTATTTT	CASSLGQGVTDTQYF
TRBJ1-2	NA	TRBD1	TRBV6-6	TGTGCCAGCAGTTACGGGGACAGCCCAAACTATGGCTACACCTTC	CASSYGDSPNYGYTF
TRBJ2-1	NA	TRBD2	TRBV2	TGTGCCAGCAGTGATGGAACTAGCGGGGGGGAGCATGAGCAGTTCTTC	CASSDGTSGGEHEQFF
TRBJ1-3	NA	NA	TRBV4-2	TGTGCCAGCAGCCGCCGACAGTCGGGAAACACCATATATTTT	CASSRRQSGNTIYF
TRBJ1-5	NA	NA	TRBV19	TGTGCCAGTAGTATAGGAGGGGCAGGGGCGAGCAATCAGCCCCAGCATTTT	CASSIGGAGASNQPQHF
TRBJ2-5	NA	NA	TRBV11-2	TGTGCCAGCAGCGCGACTAGGGAGGAGACCCAGTACTTC	CASSATREETQYF
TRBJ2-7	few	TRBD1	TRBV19	TGTGCCAGTAGATACACAGACAGGGGCGAGCAGTACTTC	CASRYTDRGEQYF
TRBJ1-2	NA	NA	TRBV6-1	TGTGCCAGCAGTGTACAGGGATCCGGTGGCTACACCTTC	CASSVQGSGGYTF
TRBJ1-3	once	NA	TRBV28	TGTGCCAGCAGTACTAGGGGGTCTGGAAACACCATATATTTT	CASSTRGSGNTIYF
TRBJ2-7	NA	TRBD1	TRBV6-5	TGTGCCAGCAGTTACTCAGGACAGGGGGCTCATGAGCAGTACTTC	CASSYSGQGAHEQYF
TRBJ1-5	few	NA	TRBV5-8	TGTGCCAGCAGCTTGGTGGCAGGGGGCAATCAGCCCCAGCATTTT	CASSLVAGGNQPQHF